This T cell receptor beta chain was recovered during a study of blood T cell repertoires in COVID-19. Turning to the study itself: The United States, Italy and Spain were the sources of the acute and convalescent COVID-19 samples. PBMCs, B-cell-depleted T cells, or T cells were the source of the cDNA or gDNA that made up the material.

V was shortened by 8 bases and J by 1 base, with 14 bases between the two germline ends. Germline CDR1 reads LNHNV; CDR2 reads YYDKDF (reference sequence). This CDR3 comprises 14 residues. Using immunoSEQ multiplex PCR, the repertoire was profiled, and TCRdb retains in-frame clones only, with some absent. This table holds fewer than 400,000 clones, roughly 87% found once. Assignment of participants to cohorts was predicated upon participant-reported clinical history. This TCR derives from a woman younger than 35 who had recovered from COVID-19. This rearrangement joins TRBV15 to TRBJ1-1; D possibly corresponds to TRBD1 (5 bases). Material: PBMCs or T cells enriched from blood (not recorded which). The CDR3 sequence is CATLEDSENTEAFF. The DNA for the CDR3 is TGTGCCACCCTGGAAGACAGCGAGAACACTGAAGCTTTCTTT.